These 2 T cell receptor beta chains originate from one sample sequenced in a study of T-cell memory formation after mild COVID-19. TCRdb itself ran the 5' RACE reads through MiXCR, one entry per CDR3 protein. The sample yields approximately 250,000 distinct CDR3 sequences, less than 20% seen once. The material sequenced was PBMCs or a T cell subset sorted from them (not recorded which). The receptors come from an adult woman who had mild COVID-19 (a few samples of this study predate the infection). Cell type and time point are not known.

The CDR3 DNA is TGTGCCAGCAGTCGACTAGGACTCCTGTCGGATACGCAGTATTTT. Protein sequence: CASSRLGLLSDTQYF. The rearrangement uses TRBV6-2 or TRBV6-3 and TRBJ2-3; TRBD2 might be the D (6 bases). The V and J ends lost 5 bases and 6 bases respectively, with 18 bases between them. Germline CDR1 and CDR2: MNHEY and SVGEGT. CDR3 size: 15 residues.

This clonotype was picked up a small number of times. In DNA form, the CDR3 reads TGTGCCAGCAGCTCCAGCGGGGGGCGTTATGAGCAGTTCTTC. It translates to CASSSSGGRYEQFF. This chain links TRBV7-3 with TRBJ2-1; TRBD2 matches at 9 bases. The junction had 6 bases not matched to a gene; V was cut back by 4 bases and J by 8 bases. Germline CDR1 and CDR2: SGHTA and FQGTGA. The CDR3 has 14 residues.